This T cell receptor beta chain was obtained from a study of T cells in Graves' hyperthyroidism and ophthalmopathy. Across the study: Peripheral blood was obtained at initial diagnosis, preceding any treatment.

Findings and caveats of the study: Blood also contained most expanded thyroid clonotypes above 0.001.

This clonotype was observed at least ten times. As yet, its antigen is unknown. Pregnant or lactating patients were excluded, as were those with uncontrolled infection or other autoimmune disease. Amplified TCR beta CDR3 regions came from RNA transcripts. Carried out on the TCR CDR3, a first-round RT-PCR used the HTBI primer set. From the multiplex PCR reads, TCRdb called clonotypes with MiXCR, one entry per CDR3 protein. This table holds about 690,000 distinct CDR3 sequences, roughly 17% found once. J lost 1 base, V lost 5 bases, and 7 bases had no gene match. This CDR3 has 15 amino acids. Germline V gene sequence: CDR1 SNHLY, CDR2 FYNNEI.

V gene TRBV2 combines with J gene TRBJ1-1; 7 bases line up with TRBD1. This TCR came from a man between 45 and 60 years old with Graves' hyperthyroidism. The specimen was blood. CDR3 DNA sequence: TGTGCCAGCAGTAGACAGGGTTCTGCGAACACTGAAGCTTTCTTT. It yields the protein CASSRQGSANTEAFF.